The clone carrying this T cell receptor (beta chain) was seen a few times. The target antigen is unknown. In germline, CDR1 is MNHNY, CDR2 SVGAGI (reference sequence). The V gene lost 2 bases and the J gene lost 11 bases, with 15 bases spanning the gap. The CDR3 runs to 13 residues. Everyone who gave samples was a healthy Caucasian. Each cDNA held unique molecular identifiers, and template switching gave it a universal primer site. MiXCR, applied by TCRdb to the 5' RACE reads, yields one record per CDR3 protein. Of 1.5 million to 2 million distinct CDR3 sequences listed, more than 30% are singletons. The data belong to a study of identical twins. Findings and limits, study-wide: Among beta out-of-frame sequences, excess sharing between twins appeared weaker.

The origin of this receptor is a newborn girl in good health. This chain connects TRBV6-6 to TRBJ2-5; D call uncertain. The sequenced sample was cord blood. The CDR3: CASSYLLYNEQYF. The CDR3 bases are TGTGCCAGCAGTTACCTCCTCTACAATGAGCAGTACTTC.